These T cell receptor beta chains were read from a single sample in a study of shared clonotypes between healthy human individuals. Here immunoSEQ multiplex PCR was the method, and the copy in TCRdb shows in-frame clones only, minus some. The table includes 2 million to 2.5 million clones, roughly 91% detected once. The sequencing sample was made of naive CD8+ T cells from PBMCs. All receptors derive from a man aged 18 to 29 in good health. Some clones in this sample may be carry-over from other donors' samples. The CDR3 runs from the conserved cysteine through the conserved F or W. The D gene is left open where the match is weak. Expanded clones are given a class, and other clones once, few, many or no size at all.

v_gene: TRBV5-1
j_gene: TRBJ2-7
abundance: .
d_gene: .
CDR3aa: CASSFGAASTYEQYF
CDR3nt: TGCGCCAGCAGCTTTGGAGCAGCCTCGACCTACGAGCAGTACTTC

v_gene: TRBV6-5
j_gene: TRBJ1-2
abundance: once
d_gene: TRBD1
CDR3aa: CASSYLQGARGYTF
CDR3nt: TGTGCCAGCAGTTACTTACAGGGGGCGCGGGGCTACACCTTC

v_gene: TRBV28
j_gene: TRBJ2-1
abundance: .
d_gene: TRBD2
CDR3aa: CASSLHVTSGSSYNEQFF
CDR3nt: TGTGCCAGCAGTCTGCATGTGACTAGCGGGAGCTCCTACAATGAGCAGTTCTTC

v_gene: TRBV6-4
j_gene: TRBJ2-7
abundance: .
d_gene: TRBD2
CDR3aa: CATTKLGLAGGPHEQYF
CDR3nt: TGTGCCACCACAAAACTTGGACTAGCGGGAGGGCCCCACGAGCAGTACTTC

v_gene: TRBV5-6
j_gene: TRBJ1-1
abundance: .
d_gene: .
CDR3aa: CASSSGMVNTEAFF
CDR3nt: TGTGCCAGCAGTTCCGGGATGGTGAACACTGAAGCTTTCTTT

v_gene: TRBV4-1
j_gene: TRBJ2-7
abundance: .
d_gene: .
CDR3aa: CASSQEPPGLAYEQYF
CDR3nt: TGCGCCAGCAGCCAAGAACCCCCCGGGCTAGCCTACGAGCAGTACTTC

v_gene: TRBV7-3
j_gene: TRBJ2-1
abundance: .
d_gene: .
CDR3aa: CASSLRPGEFGLYNEQFF
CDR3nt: TGTGCCAGCAGCTTAAGGCCAGGGGAATTTGGCCTCTACAATGAGCAGTTCTTC

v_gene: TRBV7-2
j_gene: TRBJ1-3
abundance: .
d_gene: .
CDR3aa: CASSPWIRAHSGNTIYF
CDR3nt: TGTGCCAGCAGCCCTTGGATTAGGGCCCACTCTGGAAACACCATATATTTT

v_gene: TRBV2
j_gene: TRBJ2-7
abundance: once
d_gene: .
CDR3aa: CASSEVGGLEYEQYF
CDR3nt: TGTGCCAGCAGTGAAGTCGGGGGGCTGGAATACGAGCAGTACTTC

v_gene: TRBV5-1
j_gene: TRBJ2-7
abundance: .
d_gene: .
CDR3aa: CASSPRPGTPGYEQYF
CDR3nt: TGCGCCAGCAGCCCCCGCCCCGGGACTCCAGGCTACGAGCAGTACTTC

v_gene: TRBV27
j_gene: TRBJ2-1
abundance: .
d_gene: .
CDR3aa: CASSLSYDNEQFF
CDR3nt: TGTGCCAGCAGTTTATCGTACGACAATGAGCAGTTCTTC

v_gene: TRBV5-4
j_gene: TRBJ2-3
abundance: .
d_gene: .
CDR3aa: CASSWEQGHTDTQYF
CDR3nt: TGTGCCAGCAGCTGGGAACAGGGCCACACAGATACGCAGTATTTT

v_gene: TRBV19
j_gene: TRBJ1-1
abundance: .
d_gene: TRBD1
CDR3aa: CASAPLRQGGTEAFF
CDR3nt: TGTGCCAGTGCTCCGCTCCGACAGGGGGGGACTGAAGCTTTCTTT

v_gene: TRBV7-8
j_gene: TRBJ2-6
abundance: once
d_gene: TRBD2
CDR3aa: CASSFILAGGSGANVLTF
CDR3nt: TGTGCCAGCAGCTTTATCCTAGCGGGAGGGTCTGGGGCCAACGTCCTGACTTTC

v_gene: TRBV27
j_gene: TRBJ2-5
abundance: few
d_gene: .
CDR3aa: CASRIAVQYQETQYF
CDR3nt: TGTGCCAGCAGGATAGCGGTCCAGTACCAAGAGACCCAGTACTTC

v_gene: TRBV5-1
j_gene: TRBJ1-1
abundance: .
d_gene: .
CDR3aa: CASSLTGWLNTEAFF
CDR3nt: TGCGCCAGCAGCTTGACAGGGTGGTTAAACACTGAAGCTTTCTTT

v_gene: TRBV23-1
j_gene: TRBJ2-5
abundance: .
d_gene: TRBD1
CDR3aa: CASSQPGVGQGSQETQYF
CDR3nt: TGCGCCAGCAGTCAACCAGGGGTAGGACAGGGGTCCCAAGAGACCCAGTACTTC

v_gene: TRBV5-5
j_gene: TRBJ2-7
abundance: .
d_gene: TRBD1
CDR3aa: CASSVTGTGGYNEQYF
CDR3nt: TGTGCCAGCAGCGTGACCGGGACAGGGGGCTACAACGAGCAGTACTTC

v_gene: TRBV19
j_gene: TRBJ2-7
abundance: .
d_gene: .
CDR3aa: CASSMEGGLYEQYF
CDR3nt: TGTGCCAGTAGTATGGAGGGGGGCCTTTACGAGCAGTACTTC

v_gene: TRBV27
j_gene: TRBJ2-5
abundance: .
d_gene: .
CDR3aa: CASSFRAQKETQYF
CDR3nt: TGTGCCAGCAGTTTCAGAGCCCAAAAAGAGACCCAGTACTTC

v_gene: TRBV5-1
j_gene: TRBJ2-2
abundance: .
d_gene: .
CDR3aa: CASSLASRWDGTGELFF
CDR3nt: TGCGCCAGCAGCTTGGCATCAAGATGGGACGGAACCGGGGAGCTGTTTTTT

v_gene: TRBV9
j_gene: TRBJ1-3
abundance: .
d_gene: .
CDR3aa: CASSASVDTIYF
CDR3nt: TGTGCCAGCAGCGCCTCCGTCGACACCATATATTTT

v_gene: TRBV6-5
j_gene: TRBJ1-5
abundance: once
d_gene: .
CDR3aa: CASSPGRRNDQPQHF
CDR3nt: TGTGCCAGCAGCCCCGGGAGACGAAATGATCAGCCCCAGCATTTT

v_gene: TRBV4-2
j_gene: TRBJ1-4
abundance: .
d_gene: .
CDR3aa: CASSQIAGVGEKLFF
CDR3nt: TGTGCCAGCAGCCAAATCGCCGGGGTAGGGGAAAAACTGTTTTTT

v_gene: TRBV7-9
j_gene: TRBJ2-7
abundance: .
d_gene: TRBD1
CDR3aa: CASSFFPVQGQGRDEQYF
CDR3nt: TGTGCCAGCAGCTTTTTCCCCGTGCAGGGACAGGGGAGGGACGAGCAGTACTTC

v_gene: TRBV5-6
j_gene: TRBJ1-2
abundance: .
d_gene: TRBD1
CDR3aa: CASSAGTGYGYTF
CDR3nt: TGTGCCAGCAGCGCAGGGACAGGGTATGGCTACACCTTC

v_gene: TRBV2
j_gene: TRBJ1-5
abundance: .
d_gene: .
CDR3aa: CASRGEFGNQPQHF
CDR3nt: TGTGCCAGCCGTGGGGAATTCGGCAATCAGCCCCAGCATTTT

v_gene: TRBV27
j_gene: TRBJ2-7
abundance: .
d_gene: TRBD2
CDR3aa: CASSLSAGGLEYEQYF
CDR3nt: TGTGCCAGCAGTTTATCAGCGGGAGGACTCGAGTACGAGCAGTACTTC

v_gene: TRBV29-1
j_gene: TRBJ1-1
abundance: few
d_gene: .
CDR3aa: CSVVWQTREAFF
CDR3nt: TGCAGCGTTGTGTGGCAGACCCGTGAAGCTTTCTTT

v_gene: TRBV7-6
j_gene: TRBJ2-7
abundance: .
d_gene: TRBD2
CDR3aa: CASSLGGSSSYEQYF
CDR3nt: TGTGCCAGCAGCTTAGGCGGGAGTTCCTCCTACGAGCAGTACTTC

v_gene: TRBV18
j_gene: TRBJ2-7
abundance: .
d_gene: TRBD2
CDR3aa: CASSPTPPHTSGSVSYEQYF
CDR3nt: TGTGCCAGCTCACCTACCCCCCCCCATACTAGCGGGAGCGTATCCTACGAGCAGTACTTC

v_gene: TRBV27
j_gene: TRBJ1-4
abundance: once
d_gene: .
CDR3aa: CASQGSNEKLFF
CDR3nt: TGTGCCAGCCAGGGGTCTAATGAAAAACTGTTTTTT

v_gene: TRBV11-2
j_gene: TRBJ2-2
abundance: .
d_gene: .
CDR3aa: CASSFPRLAVNTGELFF
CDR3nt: TGTGCCAGCAGCTTCCCACGTTTAGCGGTGAACACCGGGGAGCTGTTTTTT

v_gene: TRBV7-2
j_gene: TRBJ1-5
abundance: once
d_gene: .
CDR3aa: CASSLVSSGSNQPQHF
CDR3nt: TGTGCCAGCAGCTTAGTCAGCTCGGGGAGCAATCAGCCCCAGCATTTT

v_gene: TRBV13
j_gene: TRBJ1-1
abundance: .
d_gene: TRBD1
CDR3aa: CASSFLGQGATEAFF
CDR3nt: TGTGCCAGCAGCTTCTTAGGACAGGGGGCCACTGAAGCTTTCTTT

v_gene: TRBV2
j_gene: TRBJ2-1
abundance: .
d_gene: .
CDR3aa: CASSELVGEQFF
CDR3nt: TGTGCCAGCAGTGAGTTGGTGGGTGAGCAGTTCTTC

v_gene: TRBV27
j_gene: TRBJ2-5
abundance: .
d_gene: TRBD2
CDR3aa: CASSPGTSGSETQYF
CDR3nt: TGTGCCAGCAGCCCCGGGACTAGCGGGAGTGAGACCCAGTACTTC

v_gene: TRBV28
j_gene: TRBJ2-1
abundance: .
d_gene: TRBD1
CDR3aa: CASSDRDGEQFF
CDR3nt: TGTGCCAGCAGCGACAGGGACGGTGAGCAGTTCTTC

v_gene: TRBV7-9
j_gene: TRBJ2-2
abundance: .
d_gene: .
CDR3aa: CASSLLASTVRVTGELFF
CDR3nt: TGTGCCAGCAGCTTACTAGCATCTACGGTGCGGGTCACCGGGGAGCTGTTTTTT

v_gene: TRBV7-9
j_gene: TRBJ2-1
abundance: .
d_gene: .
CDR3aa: CASSVGGLNNEQFF
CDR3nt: TGTGCCAGCAGCGTGGGGGGGCTCAACAATGAGCAGTTCTTC

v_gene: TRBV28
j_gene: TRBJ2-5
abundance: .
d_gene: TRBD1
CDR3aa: CASRHTGDETQYF
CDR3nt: TGTGCCAGCAGACATACAGGGGACGAGACCCAGTACTTC

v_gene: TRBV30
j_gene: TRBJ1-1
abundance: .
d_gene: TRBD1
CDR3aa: CAWSRGQGAFF
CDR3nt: TGTGCCTGGAGTAGGGGACAGGGGGCTTTCTTT

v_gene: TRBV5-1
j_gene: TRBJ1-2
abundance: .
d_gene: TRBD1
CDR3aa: CASSQGAAGPHYGYTF
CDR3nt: TGCGCCAGCAGCCAGGGGGCTGCAGGGCCCCACTATGGCTACACCTTC

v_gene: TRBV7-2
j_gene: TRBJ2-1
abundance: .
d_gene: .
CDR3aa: CASSESGRVWGNEQFF
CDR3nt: TGTGCCAGCAGCGAATCAGGGCGGGTGTGGGGCAATGAGCAGTTCTTC

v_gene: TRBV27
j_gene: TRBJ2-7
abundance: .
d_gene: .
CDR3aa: CASSSSTLYEQYF
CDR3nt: TGTGCCAGCAGTTCAAGCACACTCTACGAGCAGTACTTC

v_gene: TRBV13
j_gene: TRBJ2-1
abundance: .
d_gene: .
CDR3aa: CASRSGGPRNEQFF
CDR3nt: TGTGCCAGCAGGAGTGGTGGCCCTCGGAATGAGCAGTTCTTC

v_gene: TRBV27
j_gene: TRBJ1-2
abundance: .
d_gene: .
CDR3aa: CASSFGFNYGYTF
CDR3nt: TGTGCCAGCAGTTTTGGATTTAACTATGGCTACACCTTC

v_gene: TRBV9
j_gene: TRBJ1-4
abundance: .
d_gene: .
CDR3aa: CASSASGINEKLFF
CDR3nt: TGTGCCAGCAGCGCTTCGGGGATTAATGAAAAACTGTTTTTT

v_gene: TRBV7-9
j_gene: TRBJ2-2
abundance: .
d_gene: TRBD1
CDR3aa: CASSTGQAKNTGELFF
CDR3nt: TGTGCCAGCAGCACCGGACAGGCCAAAAACACCGGGGAGCTGTTTTTT

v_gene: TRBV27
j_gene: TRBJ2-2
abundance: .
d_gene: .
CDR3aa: CASSSLDELNTGELFF
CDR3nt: TGTGCCAGCAGTTCCCTTGACGAGCTCAACACCGGGGAGCTGTTTTTT

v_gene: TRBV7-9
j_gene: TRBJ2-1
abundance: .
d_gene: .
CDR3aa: CASSLSPGNEQFF
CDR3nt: TGTGCCAGCAGCTTAAGTCCCGGGAATGAGCAGTTCTTC

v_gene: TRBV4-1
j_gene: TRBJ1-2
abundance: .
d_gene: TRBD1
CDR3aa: CASSPGWTGPRTNYGYTF
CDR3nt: TGCGCCAGCAGCCCTGGTTGGACAGGTCCTCGCACTAACTATGGCTACACCTTC

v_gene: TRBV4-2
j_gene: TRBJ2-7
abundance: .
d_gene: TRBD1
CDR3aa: CASSQGDSRSYEQYF
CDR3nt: TGTGCCAGCAGCCAAGGGGACAGCAGAAGCTACGAGCAGTACTTC

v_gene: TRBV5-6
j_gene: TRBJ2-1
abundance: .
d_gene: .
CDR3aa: CASSLAQQISYNEQFF
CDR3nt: TGTGCCAGCAGCTTGGCCCAGCAAATATCCTACAATGAGCAGTTCTTC

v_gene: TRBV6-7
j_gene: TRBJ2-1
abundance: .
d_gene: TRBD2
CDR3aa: CASSWGLAGPWRTYNEQFF
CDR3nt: TGTGCCAGCAGTTGGGGACTAGCGGGACCATGGAGAACCTACAATGAGCAGTTCTTC

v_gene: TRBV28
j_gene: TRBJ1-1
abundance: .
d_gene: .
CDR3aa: CASSLPRSPVAEAFF
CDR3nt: TGTGCCAGCAGTCTGCCGAGGAGCCCCGTTGCTGAAGCTTTCTTT

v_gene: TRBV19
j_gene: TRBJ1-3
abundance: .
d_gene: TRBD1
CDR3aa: CASSLRDRAGNTIYF
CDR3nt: TGTGCCAGTAGCCTCCGGGACAGGGCAGGAAACACCATATATTTT

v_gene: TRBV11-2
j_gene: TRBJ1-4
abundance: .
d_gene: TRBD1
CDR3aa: CASSLYRGRSANEKLFF
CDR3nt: TGTGCCAGCAGCCTGTACAGGGGGCGGTCAGCTAATGAAAAACTGTTTTTT

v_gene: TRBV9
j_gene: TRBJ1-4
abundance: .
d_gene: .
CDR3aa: CASSVASQSNEKLFF
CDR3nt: TGTGCCAGCAGCGTAGCGTCGCAGTCTAATGAAAAACTGTTTTTT

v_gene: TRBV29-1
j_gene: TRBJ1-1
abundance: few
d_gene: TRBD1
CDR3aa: CSVFAGTGTEAFF
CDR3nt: TGCAGCGTTTTTGCCGGGACAGGGACTGAAGCTTTCTTT